This T cell receptor beta chain stems from a study of T cell changes during pregnancy in multiple sclerosis. Measured with immunoSEQ multiplex PCR; TCRdb has only the in-frame clones, and not every one. The table shows 55,000 to 70,000 clones, with 70% to 90% occurring only once. Per the germline V gene, CDR1 is SGHAT and CDR2 is FQNNGV. The CDR3 extends over 16 amino acids. V lost 7 bases to trimming and J lost 0 bases; unmatched junction nucleotides: 9. The source of this sequence is a female donor with multiple sclerosis, enrolled in a pregnancy study. The genes are TRBV11-2 and TRBJ2-3; 8 nucleotides align to TRBD1. The sample here was peripheral blood, taken in the first trimester of pregnancy. The CDR3 region has the DNA TGTGCCAGCATCCCCGGGACAGGAGTTAGCACAGATACGCAGTATTTT. Translating gives CASIPGTGVSTDTQYF.